These T cell receptor beta chains were read from a single sample in a study of cytomegalovirus exposure and HLA in healthy donors. Some clones are missing from TCRdb's copy, which holds only in-frame ones; the method was immunoSEQ multiplex PCR. The sample lists 210,000 or so clones; 75% to 80% were seen once. Sequences were obtained from PBMCs. These receptors were taken from a man aged 18 to 30 in good health and CMV-seronegative. The CDR3 runs from the conserved cysteine through the conserved F or W. A D gene is named only where the DNA matches it firmly. The size field is filled for only some rows; it gives once, few, many or a size class.

CDR3: CAWSISDNSGNTIYF; DNA: TGTGCCTGGAGTATATCTGACAACTCTGGAAACACCATATATTTT; J: TRBJ1-3; D: .; V: TRBV30; size: .
CDR3: CASSQTYRERANYGYTF; DNA: TGCGCCAGCAGCCAAACTTACAGGGAAAGAGCTAACTATGGCTACACCTTC; J: TRBJ1-2; D: .; V: TRBV4-3; size: .
CDR3: CASSLSQRGRVNTGELFF; DNA: TGTGCCAGCAGCTTATCCCAGCGGGGGAGGGTTAACACCGGGGAGCTGTTTTTT; J: TRBJ2-2; D: TRBD2; V: TRBV11-2; size: .
CDR3: CASKSPGQGPHEQYF; DNA: TGTGCCAGCAAATCGCCGGGACAGGGGCCGCACGAGCAGTACTTC; J: TRBJ2-7; D: TRBD1; V: TRBV27; size: once
CDR3: CASSSEGWDTGELFF; DNA: TGTGCCAGCAGCTCCGAGGGCTGGGACACCGGGGAGCTGTTTTTT; J: TRBJ2-2; D: .; V: TRBV5-4; size: .
CDR3: CASSLSGTGPADTQYF; DNA: TGTGCCAGCTCATTATCCGGGACAGGGCCCGCAGATACGCAGTATTTT; J: TRBJ2-3; D: TRBD1; V: TRBV18; size: once
CDR3: CASISGVDEKLFF; DNA: TGTGCCAGTATTTCAGGGGTTGATGAAAAACTGTTTTTT; J: TRBJ1-4; D: .; V: TRBV19; size: .
CDR3: CASSYLDSRGTEAFF; DNA: TGTGCCAGCAGTTACCTCGATTCCCGGGGAACTGAAGCTTTCTTT; J: TRBJ1-1; D: .; V: TRBV6-6; size: few
CDR3: CATRSPGQGASNQPQHF; DNA: TGTGCCACCAGATCTCCGGGACAGGGGGCGAGCAATCAGCCCCAGCATTTT; J: TRBJ1-5; D: TRBD1; V: TRBV15; size: .
CDR3: CAWSSQGDQPQHF; DNA: TGTGCCTGGAGCTCCCAGGGGGATCAGCCCCAGCATTTT; J: TRBJ1-5; D: TRBD1; V: TRBV30; size: .
CDR3: CASSFGTTYNEQFF; DNA: TGTGCCAGCAGCTTCGGGACTACTTACAATGAGCAGTTCTTC; J: TRBJ2-1; D: TRBD2; V: TRBV11-2; size: .
CDR3: CASSANTGNTEAFF; DNA: TGCGCCAGCAGCGCTAATACAGGGAACACTGAAGCTTTCTTT; J: TRBJ1-1; D: .; V: TRBV5-1; size: .
CDR3: CASSLGQGRVNTEAFF; DNA: TGCGCCAGCAGCCTTGGACAGGGGAGGGTGAACACTGAAGCTTTCTTT; J: TRBJ1-1; D: TRBD1; V: TRBV5-1; size: few
CDR3: CASSFETDTQYF; DNA: TGTGCCAGCAGCTTTGAGACAGATACGCAGTATTTT; J: TRBJ2-3; D: .; V: TRBV7-9; size: .
CDR3: CASFQGAPNTEAFF; DNA: TGTGCCAGCTTCCAGGGGGCCCCTAACACTGAAGCTTTCTTT; J: TRBJ1-1; D: TRBD1; V: TRBV6-5; size: .
CDR3: CASSLQNWAGSNYGYTF; DNA: TGTGCCAGCAGCTTACAGAATTGGGCGGGAAGTAACTATGGCTACACCTTC; J: TRBJ1-2; D: .; V: TRBV11-3; size: .
CDR3: CASSSTGQGSTEAFF; DNA: TGTGCCAGCAGCTCCACGGGACAGGGGTCAACTGAAGCTTTCTTT; J: TRBJ1-1; D: TRBD1; V: TRBV7-9; size: few
CDR3: CASSFGTGTTDTQYF; DNA: TGTGCTAGCAGCTTTGGGACAGGTACCACAGATACGCAGTATTTT; J: TRBJ2-3; D: TRBD1; V: TRBV7-7; size: .
CDR3: CASSLGISGDNEQFF; DNA: TGCGCCAGCAGCTTGGGTATTAGCGGTGACAATGAGCAGTTCTTC; J: TRBJ2-1; D: .; V: TRBV5-1; size: few
CDR3: CASSMGQGPNSPLHF; DNA: TGCGCCAGCAGCATGGGACAGGGGCCTAATTCACCCCTCCACTTT; J: TRBJ1-6; D: TRBD1; V: TRBV5-1; size: .
CDR3: CASSLAGDRVGFSFGGYTF; DNA: TGTGCCAGCAGCTTAGCAGGGGACAGGGTGGGTTTTTCGTTCGGGGGCTACACCTTC; J: TRBJ1-2; D: TRBD1; V: TRBV7-2; size: few
CDR3: CASSWRADPYEQYF; DNA: TGTGCCAGCAGTTGGCGGGCAGACCCCTACGAGCAGTACTTC; J: TRBJ2-7; D: .; V: TRBV6-5; size: .
CDR3: CASSQEGSGVFSSSYEQYF; DNA: TGCGCCAGCAGCCAGGAGGGTAGTGGCGTGTTTTCTTCGTCCTACGAGCAGTACTTC; J: TRBJ2-7; D: .; V: TRBV4-1; size: .
CDR3: CASSLELLNTEAFF; DNA: TGTGCCAGCAGCTTAGAACTGCTGAACACTGAAGCTTTCTTT; J: TRBJ1-1; D: .; V: TRBV11-3; size: .
CDR3: CATSRPRGVNGSGFQETQYF; DNA: TGTGCCACCAGCAGACCACGGGGGGTGAACGGGAGTGGGTTCCAAGAGACCCAGTACTTC; J: TRBJ2-5; D: TRBD2; V: TRBV15; size: .
CDR3: CASSTSLQIYGYTF; DNA: TGTGCCAGCAGTACCTCCCTACAGATTTATGGCTACACCTTC; J: TRBJ1-2; D: .; V: TRBV7-9; size: .
CDR3: CASSLSLNYNEQFF; DNA: TGTGCCAGCAGCTTATCCCTAAACTACAATGAGCAGTTCTTC; J: TRBJ2-1; D: .; V: TRBV7-9; size: many
CDR3: CASSERTVFSGANVLTF; DNA: TGTGCCAGCAGTGAGCGGACAGTCTTCTCTGGGGCCAACGTCCTGACTTTC; J: TRBJ2-6; D: .; V: TRBV2; size: .
CDR3: CASSHGGDSNQPQHF; DNA: TGCGCCAGCAGCCACGGGGGTGATAGCAATCAGCCCCAGCATTTT; J: TRBJ1-5; D: .; V: TRBV4-1; size: .
CDR3: CAWSVIPTAIYGYTF; DNA: TGTGCCTGGAGTGTAATCCCGACAGCGATCTATGGCTACACCTTC; J: TRBJ1-2; D: .; V: TRBV30; size: .
CDR3: CASSLVETYEQYF; DNA: TGTGCCAGCAGCTTAGTAGAGACCTACGAGCAGTACTTC; J: TRBJ2-7; D: .; V: TRBV11-2; size: .
CDR3: CASGLVRDSDSNQPQHF; DNA: TGTGCTAGTGGTTTGGTACGGGACAGTGATAGCAATCAGCCCCAGCATTTT; J: TRBJ1-5; D: TRBD1; V: TRBV12-5; size: .
CDR3: CASSFNLDRASEKLFF; DNA: TGTGCCAGCAGTTTTAATCTGGACAGGGCCTCGGAAAAACTGTTTTTT; J: TRBJ1-4; D: TRBD1; V: TRBV28; size: .